This TCR beta chain is drawn from a study of T cells after yellow fever vaccination. CDR1 and CDR2 from the germline V gene are SQVTM and ANQGSEA. The CDR3 is 14 amino acids. Trimming removed 6 bases at V and 3 bases at J, with 18 bases between. TCRdb reanalysed the 5' RACE reads using MiXCR and keeps one entry per CDR3 protein. Here the sample spans 150,000 to 200,000 distinct CDR3 sequences, approximately 9.7% being singletons. A few counts support this clonotype. The clonotype was recovered from a man between 18 and 35 years old who received the YFV17D yellow fever vaccine. The sample was CD8+ T cells sorted from PBMCs, taken 45 days after the yellow fever booster vaccination. The gene calls are TRBV29-1 and TRBJ2-7; D might be TRBD1 (6 bases). The CDR3 region is CSVGPQGPDYEQYF. Written as DNA, the CDR3 is TGCAGCGTCGGCCCACAGGGTCCCGACTACGAGCAGTACTTC.